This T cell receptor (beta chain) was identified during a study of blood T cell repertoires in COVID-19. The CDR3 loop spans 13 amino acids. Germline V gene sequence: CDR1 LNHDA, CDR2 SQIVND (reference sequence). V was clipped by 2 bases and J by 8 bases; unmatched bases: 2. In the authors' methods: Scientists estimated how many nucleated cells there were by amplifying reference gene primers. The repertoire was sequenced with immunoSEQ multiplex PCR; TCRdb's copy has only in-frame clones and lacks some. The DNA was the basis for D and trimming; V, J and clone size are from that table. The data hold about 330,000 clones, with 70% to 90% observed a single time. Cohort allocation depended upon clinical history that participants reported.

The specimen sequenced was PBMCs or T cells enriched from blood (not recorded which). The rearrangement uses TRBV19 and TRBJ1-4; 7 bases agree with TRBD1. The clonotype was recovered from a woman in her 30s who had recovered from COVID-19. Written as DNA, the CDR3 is TGTGCCAGTAGTATAACAGGGGACGAAAAACTGTTTTTT. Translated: CASSITGDEKLFF.